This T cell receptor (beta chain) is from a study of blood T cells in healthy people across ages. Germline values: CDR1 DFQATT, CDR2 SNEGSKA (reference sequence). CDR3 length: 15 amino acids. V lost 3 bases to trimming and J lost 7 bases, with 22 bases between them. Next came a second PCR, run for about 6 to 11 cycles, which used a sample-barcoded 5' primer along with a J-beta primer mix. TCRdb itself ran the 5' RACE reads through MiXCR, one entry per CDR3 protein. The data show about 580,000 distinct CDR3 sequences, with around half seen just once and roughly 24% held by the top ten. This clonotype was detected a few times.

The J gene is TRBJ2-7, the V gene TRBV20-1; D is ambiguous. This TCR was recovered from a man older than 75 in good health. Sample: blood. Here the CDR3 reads CSASPSAPSGREQYF. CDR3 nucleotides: TGCAGTGCTAGTCCCTCGGCGCCTAGTGGGCGAGAGCAGTACTTC.